One and the same sample provided the 22 T cell receptor beta chains below, sequenced in a study of T cell responses to AZD1222 COVID-19 vaccine. Only in-frame clones appear in the TCRdb table, and some are missing; sequencing was by immunoSEQ multiplex PCR. The sample has around 110,000 clones; 70% to 90% are singletons. Sequencing used peripheral blood, obtained on day 0 of MenACWY control vaccination. These receptors were taken from an adult in good health.

The chain employs TRBV7-2 and TRBJ1-3, with D uncertain. The germline gives CDR1 SGHTA, CDR2 FQGNSA. Trimming removed 4 bases from V and 3 bases from J, with 4 bases in between. The CDR3 has 12 amino acids. The CDR3 bases are TGTGCCAGCAGCTCGGTTGGAAACACCATATATTTT. Translating it yields CASSSVGNTIYF.

V is TRBV21-1 and J is TRBJ1-2; the D segment call TRBD1 is taken from the table without a DNA check. TRBV21-1 is reported as a pseudogene. This CDR3 is 13 amino acids long. This CDR3 reads CASSETDRVGYTF. The CDR3 nucleotides read TGTGCCAGCAGCGAGACTGACAGGGTCGGCTACACCTTC.

This rearrangement joins TRBV28 to TRBJ2-1; D might be TRBD1 (5 bases). There are 13 residues in the CDR3. Trimming removed 7 bases from V and 4 bases from J, with 11 bases in between. Germline V gives CDR1 MDHEN, CDR2 SYDVKM. As DNA, the CDR3 is TGTGCCAGCACCACGACAGCGTACAATGAGCAGTTCTTC. Protein: CASTTTAYNEQFF. The whole variable domain, remainder taken from reference TRBV28 and TRBJ2-1, is DVKVTQSSRYLVKRTGEKVFLECVQDMDHENMFWYRQDPGLGLRLIYFSYDVKMKEKGDIPEGYSVSREKKERFSLILESASTNQTSMYLCASTTTAYNEQFFGPGTRLTVL.

The CDR3 region is CASSEPGTGGTNEQFF. The CDR3 region has the DNA TGTGCCAGCAGTGAGCCCGGGACAGGGGGCACCAATGAGCAGTTCTTC. The chain links TRBV5-6 to TRBJ2-1, with 12 bases aligning to TRBD1. This CDR3 is 16 amino acids long. V gave up 5 bases and J gave up 6 bases; unmatched junction bases: 9. From germline, CDR1 is SGHDT and CDR2 YYEEEE.

The rearrangement uses TRBV4-1 and TRBJ1-6; 10 positions match TRBD1. V dropped 2 bases and J dropped 0; count of bases not matched to a gene: 13. Germline loops: CDR1 MGHRA, CDR2 YSYEKL. CDR3 size: 21 residues. The chain's CDR3 is CASSQYWGQGRGGSYNSPLHF. The CDR3 DNA reads as TGCGCCAGCAGCCAATACTGGGGACAGGGGCGAGGAGGCTCCTATAATTCACCCCTCCACTTT.

This clone appeared once. The chain's CDR3 is CASSFRRAWNTGELFF. The CDR3 DNA sequence: TGTGCCAGCAGCTTTCGCCGGGCCTGGAACACCGGGGAGCTGTTTTTT. This chain connects TRBV7-8 to TRBJ2-2; D not certain. V was shortened by 3 bases and J by 1 base, with 12 bases between the two germline ends. CDR3 length: 16 residues. Germline CDR1 and CDR2: SGHVS and FQNEAQ.

CDR3 region: CASSFGGTYGYTF. CDR3 DNA: TGTGCCAGCAGCTTCGGGGGGACCTATGGCTACACCTTC. V gene TRBV5-4 combines with J gene TRBJ1-2, with D perhaps TRBD1 (5 bases). Per the germline V gene, CDR1 is SGHNT and CDR2 is YYREEE (reference sequence). The CDR3 spans 13 residues. Trimming removed 2 bases from V and 4 bases from J, with 9 bases in between.

The V call is TRBV18, the J call TRBJ1-3; possibly TRBD1 for D (5 bases). V lost 3 bases and J 1 base, leaving 13 bases between the germline ends. The CDR3 loop spans 16 amino acids. Germline CDR1 and CDR2: KGHSH and LQKENI. The CDR3 loop reads CASSPSQGSSGNTIYF. CDR3 nucleotide sequence: TGTGCCAGCTCACCGAGCCAGGGAAGTTCTGGAAACACCATATATTTT.

The chain has TRBV3-1 (or the pseudogene TRBV3-2) and TRBJ2-7, with 9 bases fitting TRBD1. V lost 5 bases and J lost 2; bases outside the gene matches: 7. CDR3 length: 15 amino acids. In germline, CDR1 is LGHDT, CDR2 YNNKEL (reference sequence). CDR3 region: CASSDTGTGPYEQYF. The CDR3 DNA sequence: TGTGCCAGCAGCGACACCGGGACAGGGCCCTACGAGCAGTACTTC.

V is TRBV7-2 and J is TRBJ2-1; a weak D match, TRBD1 (6 bases). The CDR3 runs 13 residues. Per germline, CDR1 SGHTA and CDR2 FQGNSA. V shed 5 bases and J shed 6 bases, with 11 bases lying between them. The CDR3 DNA reads as TGTGCCAGCAGCACCGGACAGAGCAATGAGCAGTTCTTC. This translates into CASSTGQSNEQFF.

The J gene is TRBJ2-7, the V gene TRBV5-5, with no clear D. Germline assignment: CDR1 SGHKS and CDR2 YYEKEE (reference sequence). CDR3 length: 13 amino acids. Trimming took 5 bases from V and 4 from J, leaving 13 bases between them. The CDR3 loop is CASSNLVGYEQYF. CDR3 DNA sequence: TGTGCCAGCAGTAACTTGGTAGGGTACGAGCAGTACTTC.

This clone was counted a few times. The J gene is TRBJ1-1, the V gene TRBV4-2; D ambiguous. Germline values: CDR1 LGHNA, CDR2 YNFKEQ. Trimming pared 1 base from V and 0 bases from J, leaving 9 bases between. CDR3 size: 15 residues. The CDR3 DNA sequence: TGTGCCAGCAGCCAAGGTGGTAAATTGAACACTGAAGCTTTCTTT. This codes for CASSQGGKLNTEAFF.

The chain links TRBV6-1 to TRBJ1-5; 7 nucleotides match TRBD1. Trimming took 1 base from V and 3 from J; bases not matched to a gene: 3. Per the germline V gene, CDR1 is MNHNS and CDR2 is SASEGT. This CDR3 is 15 amino acids long. The CDR3 loop is CASSEDRGNNQPQHF. The CDR3 DNA reads TGTGCCAGCAGTGAAGACAGGGGAAACAATCAGCCCCAGCATTTT.

This clone was recorded only once. The V gene is TRBV28, the J gene TRBJ2-5; no firm D call. The CDR3 runs to 12 residues. V was trimmed by 0 bases and J by 5 bases, leaving 4 bases between them. Germline V gene lookup returns CDR1 MDHEN and CDR2 SYDVKM. In DNA, the CDR3 is TGTGCCAGCAGTTTATGGGGGGAGACCCAGTACTTC. Its protein product is CASSLWGETQYF.

V usage is TRBV18 and J usage is TRBJ2-5; TRBD1 matches at 10 bases. V gave up 3 bases and J gave up 5 bases; unmatched junction bases: 6. This CDR3 comprises 15 residues. The germline gives CDR1 KGHSH, CDR2 LQKENI. Here the CDR3 reads CASSPTGGAGETQYF. The CDR3 DNA reads as TGTGCCAGCTCACCGACAGGGGGCGCTGGGGAGACCCAGTACTTC.

The CDR3 here is CASISSTEAFF. DNA for the CDR3: TGCGCCAGCATTTCATCCACTGAAGCTTTCTTT. V gene TRBV10-2 combines with J gene TRBJ1-1; D ambiguous. Germline CDR1 is WSHSY and CDR2 is SAAADI. Trimming removed 7 bases from V and 4 bases from J, with 7 bases in between. There are 11 residues in the CDR3.

The chain is built from TRBV6-2 or TRBV6-3 and TRBJ1-1; no reliable D call. Germline-derived CDR1 and CDR2 are MNHEY and SVGEGT. The CDR3 extends over 12 amino acids. V was pared by 6 bases and J by 3 bases, with 8 bases between. Here the CDR3 reads CASSPWDTEAFF. The CDR3 nucleotides read TGTGCCAGCAGCCCATGGGACACTGAAGCTTTCTTT.

This rearrangement joins TRBV5-6 to TRBJ1-4; D is unclear. Germline CDR1 reads SGHDT; CDR2 reads YYEEEE. Trimming removed 0 bases at V and 2 bases at J, with 20 bases between. This CDR3 contains 19 residues. The CDR3 coding sequence is TGTGCCAGCAGCTTGGCCATCCCCATAAGCCGTGATACTAATGAAAAACTGTTTTTT. Translated, it gives CASSLAIPISRDTNEKLFF.

The V and J genes are TRBV5-4 and TRBJ1-4, with TRBD1 as a possible D gene (5 bases). Trimming left V 2 bases short and J 5 bases short, with 13 bases between. The V gene's germline CDR1 is SGHNT and CDR2 YYREEE (reference sequence). The CDR3 has 15 residues. The CDR3 coding sequence is TGTGCCAGCAGCTTATGGCGGGCAGGGAATGAAAAACTGTTTTTT. Translating gives CASSLWRAGNEKLFF.

This clone is classed as medium-sized. V and J are TRBV5-6 and TRBJ1-1; unclear D gene. V was pared by 2 bases and J by 8 bases, with 13 bases between. Germline CDR1 SGHDT, CDR2 YYEEEE. The CDR3 consists of 13 residues. CDR3 nucleotides: TGTGCCAGCAGCTTCAAAGGGCAGGAGGAAGCTTTCTTT. This gives the protein CASSFKGQEEAFF.

The genes are TRBV20-1 and TRBJ2-1, with 9 bases matching TRBD1. CDR1 DFQATT and CDR2 SNEGSKA come from the germline V gene (reference sequence). This CDR3 region has 10 residues. V gave up 5 bases and J gave up 16 bases; unmatched junction bases: 6. Here the CDR3 DNA reads TGCAGTGCTGGGGACAGGGCGAAATTCTTC. It specifies CSAGDRAKFF.

This rearrangement joins TRBV7-9 to TRBJ2-5, with TRBD2 matching 9 bases. This CDR3 is built from 15 residues. The germline V gene has CDR1 SEHNR and CDR2 FQNEAQ (reference sequence). The ends lost 5 bases at V and 0 bases at J; junction bases unmatched: 4. CDR3 sequence: CASSRSGGDQETQYF. DNA for the CDR3: TGTGCCAGCAGCCGTAGCGGGGGCGACCAAGAGACCCAGTACTTC.